This T cell receptor (beta chain) was recovered during a study of T cells and Merkel cell carcinoma outcomes. The CDR3 has 16 residues. Trimming removed 4 bases at V and 6 bases at J, with 19 bases between. Germline assignment: CDR1 LNHDA and CDR2 SQIVND (reference sequence). This clone was seen a single time. Some clones are missing from TCRdb's copy, which holds only in-frame ones; the method was immunoSEQ multiplex PCR. This table has 15,000 to 25,000 clones, around 79% appearing once. The sequenced material came from tumor tissue from Merkel cell carcinoma. This TCR was sampled from a human donor with Merkel cell carcinoma. This chain uses TRBV19 with TRBJ1-5; D gene ambiguous. Here the CDR3 DNA reads TGTGCCAGTAGTACGGGGTCGTGGGAACCAAGTCAGCCCCAGCATTTT. Its translation is CASSTGSWEPSQPQHF.